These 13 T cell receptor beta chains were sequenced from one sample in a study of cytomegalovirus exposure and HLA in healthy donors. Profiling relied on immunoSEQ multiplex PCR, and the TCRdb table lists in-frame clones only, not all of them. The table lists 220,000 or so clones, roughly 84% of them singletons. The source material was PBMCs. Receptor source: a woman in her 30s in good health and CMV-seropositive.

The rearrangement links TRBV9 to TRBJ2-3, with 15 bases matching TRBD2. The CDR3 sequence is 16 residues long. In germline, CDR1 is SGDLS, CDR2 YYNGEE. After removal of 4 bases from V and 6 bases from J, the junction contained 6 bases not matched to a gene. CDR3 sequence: CASSTSGLAGGDTQYF. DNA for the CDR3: TGTGCCAGCAGCACGTCCGGACTAGCGGGAGGGGATACGCAGTATTTT.

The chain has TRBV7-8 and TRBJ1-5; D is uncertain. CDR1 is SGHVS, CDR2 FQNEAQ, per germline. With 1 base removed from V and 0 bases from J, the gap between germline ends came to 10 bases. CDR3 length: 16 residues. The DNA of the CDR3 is TGTGCCAGCAGCTTAGAAAGCAGTTATAGCAATCAGCCCCAGCATTTT. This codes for CASSLESSYSNQPQHF.

Written as DNA, the CDR3 is TGTGCCTGGAGTTGGGCCACTGAAGCTTTCTTT. It specifies CAWSWATEAFF. The chain links TRBV30 to TRBJ1-1; D is unclear. The CDR3 has 11 amino acids. CDR1 is GTSNPN and CDR2 is SVGIG in the germline V gene (reference sequence). Trimming took off 2 bases at V and 4 bases at J, with 5 bases between the two ends.

CDR3 sequence: CASSVSPQGREQFF. The DNA of the CDR3 is TGTGCCAGCAGCGTTTCGCCTCAGGGGCGTGAGCAGTTCTTC. V is TRBV9 and J is TRBJ2-1; D perhaps matches TRBD1 (6 bases). V was clipped by 2 bases and J by 9 bases, with 15 bases between them. The CDR3 runs 14 residues. The germline CDR1 and CDR2 sequences are SGDLS and YYNGEE.

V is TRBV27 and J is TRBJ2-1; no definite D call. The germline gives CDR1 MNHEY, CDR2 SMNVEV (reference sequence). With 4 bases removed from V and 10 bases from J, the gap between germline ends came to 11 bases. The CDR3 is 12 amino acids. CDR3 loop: CASSSPAREQFF. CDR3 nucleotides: TGTGCCAGCAGTTCCCCCGCCAGGGAGCAGTTCTTC.

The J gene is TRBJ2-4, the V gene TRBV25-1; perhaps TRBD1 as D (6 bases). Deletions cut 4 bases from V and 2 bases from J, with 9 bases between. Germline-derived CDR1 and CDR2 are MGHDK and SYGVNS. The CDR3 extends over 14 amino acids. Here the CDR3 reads CASSARDTKNIQYF. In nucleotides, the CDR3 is TGTGCCAGCAGTGCCAGGGACACCAAAAACATTCAGTACTTC.

The CDR3 nucleotides are TGTGCCTGGAACGGGAGGAGGGACTATGGCTACACCTTC. It specifies CAWNGRRDYGYTF. This sequence joins TRBV30 and TRBJ1-2; D ambiguous. This CDR3 has 13 amino acids. Germline V CDR1 and CDR2: GTSNPN, SVGIG (reference sequence). Trimming cost V 4 bases and J 3 bases, with 12 bases left between them. Full variable domain (missing parts from reference TRBV30 and TRBJ1-2): SQTIHQWPATLVQPVGSPLSLECTVEGTSNPNLYWYRQAAGRGLQLLFYSVGIGQISSEVPQNLSASRPQDRQFILSSKKLLLSDSGFYLCAWNGRRDYGYTFGSGTRLTVV.

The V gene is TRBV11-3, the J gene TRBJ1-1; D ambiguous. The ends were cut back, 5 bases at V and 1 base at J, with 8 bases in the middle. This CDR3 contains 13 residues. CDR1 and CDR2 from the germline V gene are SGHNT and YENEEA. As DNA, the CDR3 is TGTGCCAGCAGCCGCGGACGGAACACTGAAGCTTTCTTT. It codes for CASSRGRNTEAFF.

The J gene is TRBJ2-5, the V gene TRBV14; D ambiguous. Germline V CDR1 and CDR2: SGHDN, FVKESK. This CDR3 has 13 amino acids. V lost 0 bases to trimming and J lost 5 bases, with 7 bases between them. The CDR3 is CASSQELFETQYF. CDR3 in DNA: TGTGCCAGCAGCCAAGAACTTTTTGAGACCCAGTACTTC.

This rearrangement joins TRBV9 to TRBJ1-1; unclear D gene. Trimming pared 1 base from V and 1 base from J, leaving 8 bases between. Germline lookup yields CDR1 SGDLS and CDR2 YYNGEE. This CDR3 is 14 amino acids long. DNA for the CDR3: TGTGCCAGCAGCGTAAATCCAGGGAACACTGAAGCTTTCTTT. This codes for CASSVNPGNTEAFF.

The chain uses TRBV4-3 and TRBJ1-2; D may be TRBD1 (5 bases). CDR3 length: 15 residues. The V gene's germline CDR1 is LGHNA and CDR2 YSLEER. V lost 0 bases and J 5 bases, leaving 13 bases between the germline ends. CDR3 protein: CASSQEYRRPYGYTF. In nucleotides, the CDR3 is TGCGCCAGCAGCCAAGAATACAGGAGACCTTATGGCTACACCTTC.

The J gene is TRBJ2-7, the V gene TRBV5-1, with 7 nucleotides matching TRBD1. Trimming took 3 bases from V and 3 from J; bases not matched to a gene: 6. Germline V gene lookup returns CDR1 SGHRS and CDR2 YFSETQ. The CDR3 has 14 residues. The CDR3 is CASSWDSQYYEQYF. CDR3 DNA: TGCGCCAGCAGCTGGGACAGCCAGTACTACGAGCAGTACTTC.

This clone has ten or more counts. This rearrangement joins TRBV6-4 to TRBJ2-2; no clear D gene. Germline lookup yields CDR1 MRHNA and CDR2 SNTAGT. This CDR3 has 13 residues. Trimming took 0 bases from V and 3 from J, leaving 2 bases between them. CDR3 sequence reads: CASSDSDTGELFF. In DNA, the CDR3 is TGTGCCAGCAGTGACTCGGACACCGGGGAGCTGTTTTTT.